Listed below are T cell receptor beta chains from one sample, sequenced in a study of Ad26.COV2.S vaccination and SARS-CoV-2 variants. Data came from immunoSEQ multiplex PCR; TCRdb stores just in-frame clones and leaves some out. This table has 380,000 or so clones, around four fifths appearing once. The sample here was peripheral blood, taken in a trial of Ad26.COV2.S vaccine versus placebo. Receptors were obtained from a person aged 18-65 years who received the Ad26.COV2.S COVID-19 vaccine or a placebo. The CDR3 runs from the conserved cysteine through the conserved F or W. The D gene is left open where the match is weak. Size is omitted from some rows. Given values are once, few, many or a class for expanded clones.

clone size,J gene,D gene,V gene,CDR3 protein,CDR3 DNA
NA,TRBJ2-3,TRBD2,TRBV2,CASIGDYPTAVTDTQYF,TGTGCCAGCATCGGGGACTATCCAACCGCAGTGACAGATACGCAGTATTTT
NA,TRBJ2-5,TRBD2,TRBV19,CASSRLAEETQYF,TGTGCCAGTAGTCGACTAGCGGAAGAGACCCAGTACTTC
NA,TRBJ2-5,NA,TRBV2,CASRADVWGMKETQYF,TGTGCCAGCAGAGCCGACGTGTGGGGCATGAAAGAGACCCAGTACTTC
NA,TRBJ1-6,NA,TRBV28,CASRSQGLSYSPLHF,TGTGCCAGCAGGAGCCAGGGGCTGAGCTATTCACCCCTCCACTTT
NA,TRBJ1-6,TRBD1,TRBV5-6,CASSRGQSSYNSPLHF,TGTGCCAGCAGCCGGGGACAGAGCTCCTATAATTCACCCCTCCACTTT
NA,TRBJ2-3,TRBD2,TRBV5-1,CASSLAGTTDTQYF,TGCGCCAGCAGCCTAGCGGGGACCACAGATACGCAGTATTTT
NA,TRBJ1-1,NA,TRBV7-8,CASSPFNLGEAFF,TGTGCCAGCAGTCCCTTTAATTTGGGAGAAGCTTTCTTT
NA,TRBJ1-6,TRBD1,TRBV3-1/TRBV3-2,CASSQVQGASSPLHF,TGTGCCAGCAGCCAAGTCCAGGGGGCTTCCTCACCCCTCCACTTT
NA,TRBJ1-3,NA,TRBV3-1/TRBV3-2,CASSQAGDRGNTIYF,TGTGCCAGCAGCCAAGCCGGGGACCGTGGAAACACCATATATTTT
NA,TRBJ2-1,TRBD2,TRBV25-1,CASSEWNSGRREQFF,TGTGCCAGCAGTGAATGGAATAGCGGGAGGCGTGAGCAGTTCTTC
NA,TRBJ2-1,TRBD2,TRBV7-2,CASSFRTSGNEQFF,TGTGCCAGCAGCTTCCGGACTAGCGGTAATGAGCAGTTCTTC
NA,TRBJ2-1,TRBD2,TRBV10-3,CAISEPAPGLGSDEQFF,TGTGCCATCAGTGAGCCTGCACCGGGACTAGGGTCGGATGAGCAGTTCTTC
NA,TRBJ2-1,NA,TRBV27,CASSFISRGPGPKDNEQFF,TGTGCCAGCAGTTTTATAAGTCGAGGACCGGGACCCAAGGACAATGAGCAGTTCTTC
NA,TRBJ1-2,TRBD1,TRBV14,CASSQVIGQGDGYTF,TGTGCCAGCAGCCAAGTGATAGGACAGGGGGATGGCTACACCTTC
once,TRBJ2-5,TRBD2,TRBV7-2,CASSLAAGEETQYF,TGTGCCAGCAGCTTAGCTGCGGGAGAAGAGACCCAGTACTTC
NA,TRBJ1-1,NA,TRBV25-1,CASSDQGTIEAFF,TGTGCCAGCAGTGATCAGGGCACCATTGAAGCTTTCTTT
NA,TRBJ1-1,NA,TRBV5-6,CASTRLGQMNTEAFF,TGTGCCAGCACCCGTCTCGGACAAATGAACACTGAAGCTTTCTTT
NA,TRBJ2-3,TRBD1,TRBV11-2,CASSSWTGSTDTQYF,TGTGCCAGCAGCTCATGGACAGGGAGCACAGATACGCAGTATTTT
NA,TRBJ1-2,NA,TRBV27,CASSPQKGANYGYTF,TGTGCCAGCAGTCCTCAGAAGGGGGCTAACTATGGCTACACCTTC
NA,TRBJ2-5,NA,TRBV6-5,CASRTGVAGTQYF,TGTGCCAGCCGAACCGGTGTCGCAGGGACCCAGTACTTC
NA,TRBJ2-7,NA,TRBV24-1,CATSDTHYEQYF,TGTGCCACCAGTGACACACATTACGAGCAGTACTTC
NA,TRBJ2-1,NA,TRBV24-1,CATSDSRDLNEQFF,TGTGCCACCAGTGATTCCCGGGATCTCAATGAGCAGTTCTTC
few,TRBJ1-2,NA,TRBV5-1,CASGEGLDGYTF,TGCGCCAGCGGGGAGGGGCTTGATGGCTACACCTTC
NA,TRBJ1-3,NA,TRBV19,CASSGYTIYF,TGTGCCAGTAGTGGGTACACCATATATTTT
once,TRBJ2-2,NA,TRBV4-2,CASSQDLGSTGELFF,TGTGCCAGCAGCCAAGATCTCGGGAGCACCGGGGAGCTGTTTTTT
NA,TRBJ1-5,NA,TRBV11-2,CASSSQGNNQPQHF,TGTGCCAGCAGTTCTCAGGGGAACAATCAGCCCCAGCATTTT
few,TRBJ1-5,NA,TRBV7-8,CASSLIGGGQPQHF,TGTGCCAGCAGCTTAATAGGGGGGGGCCAGCCCCAGCATTTT
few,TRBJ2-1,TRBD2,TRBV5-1,CASSLTGLATSSYNEQFF,TGCGCCAGCAGCTTGACAGGACTAGCGACAAGCTCCTACAATGAGCAGTTCTTC
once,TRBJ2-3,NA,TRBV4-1,CASSQDGDTQYF,TGCGCCAGCAGCCAAGATGGAGATACGCAGTATTTT
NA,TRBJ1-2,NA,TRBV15,CATSTGYGYTF,TGTGCCACCAGCACGGGTTATGGCTACACCTTC
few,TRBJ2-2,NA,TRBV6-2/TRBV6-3,CASSTLAGSPNTGELFF,TGTGCCAGCAGTACCCTGGCGGGCTCCCCGAACACCGGGGAGCTGTTTTTT
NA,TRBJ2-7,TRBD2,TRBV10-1,CASDSSGIKYEQYF,TGCGCCAGCGACTCTAGCGGGATAAAATACGAGCAGTACTTC